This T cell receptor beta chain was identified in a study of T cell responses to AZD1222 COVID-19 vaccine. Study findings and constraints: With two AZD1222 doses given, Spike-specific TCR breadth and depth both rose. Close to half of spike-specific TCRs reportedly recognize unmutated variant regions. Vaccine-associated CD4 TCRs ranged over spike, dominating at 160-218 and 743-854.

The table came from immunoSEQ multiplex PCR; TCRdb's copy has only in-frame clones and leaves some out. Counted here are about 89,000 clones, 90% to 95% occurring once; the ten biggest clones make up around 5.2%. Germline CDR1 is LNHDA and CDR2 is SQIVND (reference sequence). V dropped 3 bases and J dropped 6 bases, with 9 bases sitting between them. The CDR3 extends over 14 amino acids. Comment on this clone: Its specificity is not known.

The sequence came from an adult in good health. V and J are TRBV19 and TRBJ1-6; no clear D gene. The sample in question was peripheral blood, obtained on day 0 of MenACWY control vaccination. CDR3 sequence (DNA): TGTGCCAGTAGTATGAACCTGTTTAATTCACCCCTCCACTTT. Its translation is CASSMNLFNSPLHF.